This TCR beta chain is from a study of response to subunit inactivated influenza vaccine. Regarding the study as a whole: Each seasonal influenza vaccination, the authors suggested, recruits few new T cells.

TCRdb independently ran MiXCR on the RT-PCR reads; one entry per CDR3 protein. The data show some 480,000 distinct CDR3 sequences, about 10% seen once. This clonotype was seen a few times. The antigen is not known. This CDR3 comprises 14 residues. J lost 8 bases, V lost 5 bases, and 8 bases had no gene match. Germline CDR1 and CDR2: SGHTA and FQGNSA. The sequencing here drew on PBMCs from blood, taken roughly 45 days after vaccination. The rearrangement joins TRBV7-2 to TRBJ2-1; 8 nucleotides match TRBD1. This clonotype originated in a middle-aged man who received an inactivated influenza vaccine. CDR3 protein: CASSNPDRGYEQFF. Here the CDR3 DNA reads TGTGCCAGCAGCAATCCCGACAGGGGCTATGAGCAGTTCTTC. Looking up the rest from reference TRBV7-2 and TRBJ2-1 gives the full variable domain: GAGVSQSPSNKVTEKGKDVELRCDPISGHTALYWYRQSLGQGLEFLIYFQGNSAPDKSGLPSDRFSAERTGGSVSTLTIQRTQQEDSAVYLCASSNPDRGYEQFFGPGTRLTVL.